This TCR beta chain was recorded in a study of cytomegalovirus exposure and HLA in healthy donors. Overall study results and limits: Several of the most significant clusters were apparently associated with common viral pathogens in a later analysis. In a later analysis, TCR beta V- and J-gene trimming showed a link to a missense DCLRE1C variant.

The CDR3 consists of 15 residues. CDR1 and CDR2 from the germline V gene are MDHEN and SYDVKM. V lost 5 bases to trimming and J lost 0 bases, with 14 bases between them. The PCR had 60 Vbeta and 13 Jbeta primers. Repertoires were generated with immunoSEQ multiplex PCR, while TCRdb's copy carries only in-frame clones and drops some. The repertoire holds about 110,000 clones, with 79% as singletons. For this clone: Its target is unknown.

What was sequenced was PBMCs. The chain couples TRBV28 to TRBJ2-7, with D possibly TRBD1 on 5 matching bases. This TCR came from a woman aged 18-29 years in good health and CMV-seropositive. CDR3 sequence: CASSPVGDSSYEQYF. The CDR3 nucleotides read TGTGCCAGCAGTCCAGTAGGGGATAGCTCCTACGAGCAGTACTTC. The full variable domain, its missing parts supplied by reference TRBV28 and TRBJ2-7, is DVKVTQSSRYLVKRTGEKVFLECVQDMDHENMFWYRQDPGLGLRLIYFSYDVKMKEKGDIPEGYSVSREKKERFSLILESASTNQTSMYLCASSPVGDSSYEQYFGPGTRLTVT.